A single T cell receptor beta chain is shown here with its context. The target antigen is unknown. Trimming stripped 6 bases from V and 2 bases from J, with 19 bases between. Per the germline V gene, CDR1 is LNHDA and CDR2 is SQIVND (reference sequence). CDR3 length equals 17 residues. Some clones are missing from TCRdb's copy, which holds only in-frame ones; the method was immunoSEQ multiplex PCR. The table includes around 95,000 clones, about 90% detected once. These data come from a study of graft-versus-host responses after intestinal transplantation. This rearrangement joins TRBV19 to TRBJ1-4, with D perhaps TRBD1 (6 bases). The receptor's source is a human donor who was the organ donor for an intestinal transplant. Sequences were derived from unstimulated CD4+ T cells sorted from spleen or lymph node cells, sampled before transplant. The CDR3 sequence: CASRPLGGFTTNEKLFF. The DNA for the CDR3 is TGTGCCAGTAGACCCTTAGGGGGGTTTACGACTAATGAAAAACTGTTTTTT.